The clone carrying this T cell receptor beta chain was picked up a small number of times. Its matching antigen is unknown. This record belongs to a study of T cell repertoires in cytomegalovirus infection. Study context: Public TCR beta signatures provided an indication of both CMV infection and a matching HLA type. General study findings and limits: The ex vivo response showed dominance by HLA-C-restricted CMV-specific TCR beta clonotypes. Frequencies of public TCR beta families were cumulated, and this identified carriers of CMV plus the relevant HLA.

V was clipped by 10 bases and J by 1 base, with 17 bases between them. This CDR3 has 15 amino acids. TCRdb reanalysed the reads using MiXCR and keeps one entry per CDR3 protein. Of about 530,000 distinct CDR3 sequences listed, approximately 26% were seen once; the top ten hold under 15%. V is TRBV12-3 or TRBV12-4 and J is TRBJ1-5; perhaps TRBD1 as D (5 bases). The source of this sequence is a human donor in good health (CMV status not recorded). Some clones in this sample may be carry-over from other donors' samples. The specimen sequenced was PBMCs. The CDR3 region is CATRLGDESNQPQHF. In DNA form, the CDR3 reads TGTGCCACCCGACTGGGGGACGAGAGCAATCAGCCCCAGCATTTT.